The rows below give T cell receptor beta chains drawn from one sample of a study of cytomegalovirus exposure and HLA in healthy donors. Clones were read by immunoSEQ multiplex PCR, and TCRdb kept only the in-frame ones, dropping some. The data show about 150,000 clones, 64% seen once. The source material was PBMCs. The receptors were gathered from a woman aged 25 to 39 in good health and CMV-seropositive. CDR3s include the opening cysteine and the closing phenylalanine or tryptophan.

V,J,length,CDR3
TRBV18,TRBJ2-5,15,CASSRLDLKQETQYF
TRBV29-1,TRBJ1-2,13,CSVWAVTHYGYTF
TRBV6-4,TRBJ2-5,17,CASSPTPGLSYQETQYF
TRBV7-8,TRBJ2-7,13,CASSPGGPYEQYF
TRBV7-9,TRBJ2-1,19,CASSLPRHPDRNLYNEQFF
TRBV5-1,TRBJ2-5,14,CASSLRWGGETQYF
TRBV30,TRBJ2-5,13,CAWSVSGPGDQYF
TRBV6-6,TRBJ2-1,15,CASSNPGLTYNEQFF
TRBV15,TRBJ1-2,14,CATSRDRGNYGYTF
TRBV5-8,TRBJ2-1,12,CASSTKHREQFF
TRBV28,TRBJ2-7,17,CASSLSPRVRDLREQYF
TRBV5-6,TRBJ2-5,14,CASSRLAAEETQYF
TRBV28,TRBJ2-7,15,CASSYQRTGGLEQYF
TRBV5-1,TRBJ2-6,15,CASSLLGTGANVLTF
TRBV7-9,TRBJ1-4,12,CPHREGHEKLFF
TRBV27,TRBJ1-1,14,CASISQGSSAEAFF
TRBV18,TRBJ1-1,15,CASSPGTGGNTEAFF
TRBV5-4,TRBJ2-2,14,CASRSGGNTGELFF
TRBV7-7,TRBJ2-2,14,CASSPTGNTGELFF
TRBV28,TRBJ1-2,12,CASRPGGYGYTF
TRBV13,TRBJ2-5,18,CASSSDPTPRGDEETQYF
TRBV9,TRBJ2-2,16,CASSVGTSGNVGELFF
TRBV10-3,TRBJ1-4,14,CATANGGVSEKLFF
TRBV4-1,TRBJ2-7,14,CASSRHTGGYEQYF
TRBV27,TRBJ2-7,15,CASSLAGTVSYEQYF
TRBV6-4,TRBJ1-1,15,CASSEGSGRNTEAFF
TRBV6-1,TRBJ1-2,14,CASSEGTANYGYTF
TRBV13,NA,13,CASSSRSSYEQYF
TRBV2,TRBJ2-3,14,CASSEGLSTDTQYF
TRBV28,TRBJ1-1,16,CASRHILEGVHTEAFF
TRBV10-1,TRBJ2-5,15,CASSDSGWAMETQYF
TRBV18,TRBJ2-2,12,CASSPLTGELFF
TRBV5-1,TRBJ1-2,14,CASSWDRNYGGYTF
TRBV6-5,TRBJ1-5,14,CASRPLGGYITQHF
TRBV6-5,TRBJ2-1,15,CASSQDRSSYNEQFF
TRBV27,TRBJ2-7,15,CASGGDTSGGYEQYF
TRBV10-3,TRBJ2-1,12,CAIAGGRNEQFF
TRBV6-5,TRBJ1-3,15,CASSSWGGSGNTIYF
TRBV6-5,TRBJ2-7,13,CASSYSTAYEQYF
TRBV7-7,TRBJ2-5,15,CASSSGQAKKETQYF
TRBV2,TRBJ2-5,14,CASRLAGGEETQYF
TRBV7-9,TRBJ1-4,15,CASSVRQGRAEKLFF
TRBV6-5,TRBJ2-7,14,CASSPQTTPYEQYF
TRBV5-1,TRBJ2-1,14,CASSLETRDNEQFF
TRBV5-4,TRBJ2-7,16,CASKTDRGGDAREQYF
TRBV27,TRBJ2-3,15,CASRFPSGGSDTQYF
TRBV13,TRBJ2-5,16,CASSSLRQGKGETQYF
TRBV30,TRBJ1-3,14,CAAPTATSGNTIYF
TRBV4-2,TRBJ2-6,13,CASSHQEANVLTF
TRBV11-2,TRBJ2-7,17,CASSSRTSGGALSEQYF
TRBV2,TRBJ2-2,16,CAIGIRRAQNTGELFF
TRBV5-1,TRBJ2-5,14,CASSGGQGWETQYF
TRBV29-1,TRBJ2-5,11,CSVGQGETQYF
TRBV19,TRBJ1-1,17,CASSTNPGQRENTEAFF
TRBV7-3,TRBJ1-1,13,CASSLGGQGEAFF
TRBV7-8,TRBJ2-5,14,CASSSMTDQETQYF
TRBV30,TRBJ1-5,13,CAWNSGYNQPQHF
TRBV5-1,TRBJ2-7,13,CASGSEGSGEQYF
TRBV5-1,TRBJ2-7,12,CASSSGGAAQYF
TRBV6-5,TRBJ2-1,12,CASSYRRGEQFF